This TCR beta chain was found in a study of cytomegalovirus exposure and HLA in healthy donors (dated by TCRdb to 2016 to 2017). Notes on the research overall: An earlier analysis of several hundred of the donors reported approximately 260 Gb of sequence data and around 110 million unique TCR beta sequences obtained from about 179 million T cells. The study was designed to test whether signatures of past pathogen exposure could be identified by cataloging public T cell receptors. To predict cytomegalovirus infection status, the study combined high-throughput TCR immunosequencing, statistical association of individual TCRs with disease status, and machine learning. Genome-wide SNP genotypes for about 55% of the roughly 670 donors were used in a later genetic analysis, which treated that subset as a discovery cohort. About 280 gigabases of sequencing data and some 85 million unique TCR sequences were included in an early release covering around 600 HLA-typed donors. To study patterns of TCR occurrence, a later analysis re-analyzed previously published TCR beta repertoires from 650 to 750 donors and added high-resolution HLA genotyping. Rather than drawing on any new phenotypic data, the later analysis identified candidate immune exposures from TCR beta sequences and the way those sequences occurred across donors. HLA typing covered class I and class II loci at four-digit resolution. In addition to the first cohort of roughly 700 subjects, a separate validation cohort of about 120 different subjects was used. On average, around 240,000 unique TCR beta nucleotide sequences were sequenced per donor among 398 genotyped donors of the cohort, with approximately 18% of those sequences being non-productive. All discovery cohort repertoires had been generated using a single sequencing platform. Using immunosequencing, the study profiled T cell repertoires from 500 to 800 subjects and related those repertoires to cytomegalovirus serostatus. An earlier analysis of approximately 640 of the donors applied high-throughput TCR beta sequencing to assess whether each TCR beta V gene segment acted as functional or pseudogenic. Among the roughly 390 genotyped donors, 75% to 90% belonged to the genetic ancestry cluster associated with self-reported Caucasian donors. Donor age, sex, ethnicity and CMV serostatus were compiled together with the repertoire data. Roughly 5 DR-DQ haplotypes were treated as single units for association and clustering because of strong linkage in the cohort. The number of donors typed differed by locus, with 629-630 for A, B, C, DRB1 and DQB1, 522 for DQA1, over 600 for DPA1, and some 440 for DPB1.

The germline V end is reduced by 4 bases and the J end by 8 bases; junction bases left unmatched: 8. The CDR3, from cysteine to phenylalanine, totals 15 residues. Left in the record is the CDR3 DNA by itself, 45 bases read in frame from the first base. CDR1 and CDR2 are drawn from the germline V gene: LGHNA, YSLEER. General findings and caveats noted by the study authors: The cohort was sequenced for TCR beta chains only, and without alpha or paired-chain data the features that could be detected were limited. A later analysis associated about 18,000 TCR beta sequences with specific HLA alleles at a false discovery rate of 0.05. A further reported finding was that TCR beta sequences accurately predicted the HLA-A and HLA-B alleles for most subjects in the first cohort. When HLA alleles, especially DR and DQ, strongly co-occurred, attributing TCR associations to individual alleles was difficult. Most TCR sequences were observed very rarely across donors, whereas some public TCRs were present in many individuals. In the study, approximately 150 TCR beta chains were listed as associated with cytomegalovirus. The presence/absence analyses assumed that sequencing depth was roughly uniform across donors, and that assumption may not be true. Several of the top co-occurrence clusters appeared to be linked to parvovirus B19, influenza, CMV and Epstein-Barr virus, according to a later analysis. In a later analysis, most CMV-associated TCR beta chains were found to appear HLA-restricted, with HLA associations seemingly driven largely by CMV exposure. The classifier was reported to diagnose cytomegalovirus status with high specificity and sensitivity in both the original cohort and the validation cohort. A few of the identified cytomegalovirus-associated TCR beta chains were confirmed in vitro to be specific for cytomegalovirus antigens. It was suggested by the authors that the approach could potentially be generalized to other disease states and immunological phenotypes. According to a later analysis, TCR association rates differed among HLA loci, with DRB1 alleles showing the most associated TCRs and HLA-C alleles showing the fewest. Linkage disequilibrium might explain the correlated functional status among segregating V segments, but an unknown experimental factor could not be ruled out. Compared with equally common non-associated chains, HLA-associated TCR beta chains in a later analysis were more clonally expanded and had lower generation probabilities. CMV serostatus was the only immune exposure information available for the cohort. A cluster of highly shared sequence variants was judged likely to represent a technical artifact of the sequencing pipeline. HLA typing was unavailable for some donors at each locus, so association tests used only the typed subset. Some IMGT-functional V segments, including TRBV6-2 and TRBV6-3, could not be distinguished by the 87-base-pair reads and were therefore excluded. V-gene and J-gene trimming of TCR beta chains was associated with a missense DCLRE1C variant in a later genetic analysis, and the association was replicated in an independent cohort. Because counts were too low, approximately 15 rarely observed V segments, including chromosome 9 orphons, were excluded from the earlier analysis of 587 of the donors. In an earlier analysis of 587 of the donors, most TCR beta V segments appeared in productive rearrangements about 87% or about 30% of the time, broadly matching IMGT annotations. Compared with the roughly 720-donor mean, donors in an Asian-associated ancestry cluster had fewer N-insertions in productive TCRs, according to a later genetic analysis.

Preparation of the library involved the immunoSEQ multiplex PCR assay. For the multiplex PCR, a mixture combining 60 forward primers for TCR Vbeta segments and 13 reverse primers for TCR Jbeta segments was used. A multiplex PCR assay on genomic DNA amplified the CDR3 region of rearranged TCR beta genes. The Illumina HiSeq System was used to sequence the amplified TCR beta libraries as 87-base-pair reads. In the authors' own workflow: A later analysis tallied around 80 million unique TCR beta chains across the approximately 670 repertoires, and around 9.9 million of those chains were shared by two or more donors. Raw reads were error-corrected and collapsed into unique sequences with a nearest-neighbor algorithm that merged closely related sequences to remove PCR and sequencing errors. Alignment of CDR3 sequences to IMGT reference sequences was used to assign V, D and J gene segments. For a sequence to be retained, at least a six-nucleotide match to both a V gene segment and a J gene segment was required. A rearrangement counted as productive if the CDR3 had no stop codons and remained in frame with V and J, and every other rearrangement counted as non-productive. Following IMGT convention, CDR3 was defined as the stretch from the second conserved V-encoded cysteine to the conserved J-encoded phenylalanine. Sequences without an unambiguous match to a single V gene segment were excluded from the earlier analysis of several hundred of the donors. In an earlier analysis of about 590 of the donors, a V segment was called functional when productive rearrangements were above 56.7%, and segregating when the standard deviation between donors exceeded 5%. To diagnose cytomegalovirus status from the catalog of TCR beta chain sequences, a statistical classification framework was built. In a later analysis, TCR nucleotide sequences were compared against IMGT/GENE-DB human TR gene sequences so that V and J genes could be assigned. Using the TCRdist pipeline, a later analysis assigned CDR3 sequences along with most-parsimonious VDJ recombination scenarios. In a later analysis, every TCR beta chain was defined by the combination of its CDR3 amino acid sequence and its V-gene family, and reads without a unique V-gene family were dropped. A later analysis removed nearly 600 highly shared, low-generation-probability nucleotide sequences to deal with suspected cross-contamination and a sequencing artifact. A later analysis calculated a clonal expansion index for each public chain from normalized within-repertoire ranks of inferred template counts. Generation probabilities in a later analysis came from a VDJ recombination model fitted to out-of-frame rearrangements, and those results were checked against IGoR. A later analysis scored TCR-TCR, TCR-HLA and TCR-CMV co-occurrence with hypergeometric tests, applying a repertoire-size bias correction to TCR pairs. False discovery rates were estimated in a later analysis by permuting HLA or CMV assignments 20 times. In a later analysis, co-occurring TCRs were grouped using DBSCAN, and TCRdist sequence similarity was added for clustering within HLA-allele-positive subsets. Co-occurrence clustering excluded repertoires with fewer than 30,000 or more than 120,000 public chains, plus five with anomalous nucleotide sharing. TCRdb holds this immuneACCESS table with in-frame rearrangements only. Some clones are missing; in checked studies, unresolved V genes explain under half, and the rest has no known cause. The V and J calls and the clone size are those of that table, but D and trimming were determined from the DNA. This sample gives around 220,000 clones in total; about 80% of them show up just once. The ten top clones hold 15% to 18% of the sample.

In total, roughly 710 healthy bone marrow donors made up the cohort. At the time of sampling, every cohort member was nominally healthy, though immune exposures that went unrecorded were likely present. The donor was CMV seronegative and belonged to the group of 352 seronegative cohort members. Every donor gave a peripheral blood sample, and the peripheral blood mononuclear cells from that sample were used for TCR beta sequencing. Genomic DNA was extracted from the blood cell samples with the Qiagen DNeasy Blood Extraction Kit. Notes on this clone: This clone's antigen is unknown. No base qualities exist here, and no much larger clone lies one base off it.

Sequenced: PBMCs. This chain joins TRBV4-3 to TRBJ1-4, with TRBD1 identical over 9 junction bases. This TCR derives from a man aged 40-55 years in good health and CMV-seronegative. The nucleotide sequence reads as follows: TGCGCCAGCAGCCCTCAGGACAGGGGCCAAGAAAAACTGTTTTTT. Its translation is CASSPQDRGQEKLFF.